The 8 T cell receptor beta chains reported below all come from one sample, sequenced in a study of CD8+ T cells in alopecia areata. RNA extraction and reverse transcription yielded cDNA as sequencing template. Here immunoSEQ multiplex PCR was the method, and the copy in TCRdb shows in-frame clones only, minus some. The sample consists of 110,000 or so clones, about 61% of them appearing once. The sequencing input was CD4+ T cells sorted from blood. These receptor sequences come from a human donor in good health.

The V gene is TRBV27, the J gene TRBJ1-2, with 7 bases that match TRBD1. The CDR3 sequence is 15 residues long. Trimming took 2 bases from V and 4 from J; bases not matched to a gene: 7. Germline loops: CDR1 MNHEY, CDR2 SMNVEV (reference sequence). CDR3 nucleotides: TGTGCCAGCAGTTTAGCTCGGACAGGCCTCTATGGCTACACCTTC. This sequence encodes CASSLARTGLYGYTF.

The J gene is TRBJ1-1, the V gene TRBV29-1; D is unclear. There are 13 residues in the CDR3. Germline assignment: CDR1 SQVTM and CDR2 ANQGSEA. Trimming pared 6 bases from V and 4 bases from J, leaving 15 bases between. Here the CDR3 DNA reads TGCAGCGTCCTGGCTCCCTTAGGCACTGAAGCTTTCTTT. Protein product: CSVLAPLGTEAFF.

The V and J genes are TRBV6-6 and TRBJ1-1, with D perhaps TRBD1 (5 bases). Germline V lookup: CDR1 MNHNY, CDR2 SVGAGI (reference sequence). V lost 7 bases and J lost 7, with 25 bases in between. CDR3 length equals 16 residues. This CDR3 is CASIRAGTPGVSEAFF. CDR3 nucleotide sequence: TGTGCCAGCATCAGGGCCGGCACTCCCGGCGTGAGTGAAGCTTTCTTT.

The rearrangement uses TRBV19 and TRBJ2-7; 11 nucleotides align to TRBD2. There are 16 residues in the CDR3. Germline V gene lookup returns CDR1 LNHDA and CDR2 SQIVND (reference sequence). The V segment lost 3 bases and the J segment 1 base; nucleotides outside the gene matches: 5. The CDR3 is CASSIPTSGGSYEQYF. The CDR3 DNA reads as TGTGCCAGTAGTATCCCTACTAGCGGGGGTTCCTACGAGCAGTACTTC.

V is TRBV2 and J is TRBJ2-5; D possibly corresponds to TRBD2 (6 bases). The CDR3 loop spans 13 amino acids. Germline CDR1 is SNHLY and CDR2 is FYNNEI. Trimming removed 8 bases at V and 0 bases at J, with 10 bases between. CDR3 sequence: CASESGYQETQYF. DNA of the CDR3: TGTGCCAGCGAGAGCGGGTACCAAGAGACCCAGTACTTC. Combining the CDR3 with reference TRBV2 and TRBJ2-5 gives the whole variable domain EPEVTQTPSHQVTQMGQEVILRCVPISNHLYFYWYRQILGQKVEFLVSFYNNEISEKSEIFDDQFSVERPDGSNFTLKIRSTKLEDSAMYFCASESGYQETQYFGPGTRLLVL.

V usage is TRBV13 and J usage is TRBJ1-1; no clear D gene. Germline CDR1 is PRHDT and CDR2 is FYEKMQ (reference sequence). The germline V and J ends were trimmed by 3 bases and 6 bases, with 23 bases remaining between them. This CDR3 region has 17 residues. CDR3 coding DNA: TGTGCCAGCAGCTTTGCGGGCCGGCGATCCTCGAGGTCTGAAGCTTTCTTT. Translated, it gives CASSFAGRRSSRSEAFF.

CDR3 sequence reads: CASSLSTLKTNEKLFF. CDR3 bases: TGTGCCAGCAGCTTGTCAACACTGAAGACTAATGAAAAACTGTTTTTT. This rearrangement joins TRBV5-4 to TRBJ1-4; D is unclear. The CDR3 length is 16 residues. Germline assignment: CDR1 SGHNT and CDR2 YYREEE (reference sequence). V was trimmed by 1 base and J by 2 bases, leaving 12 bases between them.

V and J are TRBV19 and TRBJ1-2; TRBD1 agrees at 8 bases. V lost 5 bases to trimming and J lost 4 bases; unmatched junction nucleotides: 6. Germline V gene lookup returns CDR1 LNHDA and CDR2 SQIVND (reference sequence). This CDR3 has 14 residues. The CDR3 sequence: CASSVQGVGYGYTF. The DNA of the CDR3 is TGTGCCAGTAGTGTACAGGGGGTAGGCTATGGCTACACCTTC.